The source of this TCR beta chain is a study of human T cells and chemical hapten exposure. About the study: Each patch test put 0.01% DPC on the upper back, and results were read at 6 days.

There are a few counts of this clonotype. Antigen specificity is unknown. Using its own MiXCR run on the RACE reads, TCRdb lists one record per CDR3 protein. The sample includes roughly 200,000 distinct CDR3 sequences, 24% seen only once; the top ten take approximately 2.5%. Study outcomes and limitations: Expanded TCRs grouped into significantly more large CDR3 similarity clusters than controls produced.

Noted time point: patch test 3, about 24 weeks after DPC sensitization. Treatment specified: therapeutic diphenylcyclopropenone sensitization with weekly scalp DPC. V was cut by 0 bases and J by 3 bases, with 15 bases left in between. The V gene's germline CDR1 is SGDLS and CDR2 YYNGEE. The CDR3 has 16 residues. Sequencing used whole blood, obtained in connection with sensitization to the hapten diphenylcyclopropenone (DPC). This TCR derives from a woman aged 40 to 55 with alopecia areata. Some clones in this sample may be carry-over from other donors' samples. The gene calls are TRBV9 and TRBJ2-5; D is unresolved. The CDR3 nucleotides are TGTGCCAGCAGCGTAGGTCCGGGTATGGGTGAAGAGACCCAGTACTTC. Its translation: CASSVGPGMGEETQYF. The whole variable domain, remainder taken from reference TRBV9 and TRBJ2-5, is DSGVTQTPKHLITATGQRVTLRCSPRSGDLSVYWYQQSLDQGLQFLIQYYNGEERAKGNILERFSAQQFPDLHSELNLSSLELGDSALYFCASSVGPGMGEETQYFGPGTRLLVL.